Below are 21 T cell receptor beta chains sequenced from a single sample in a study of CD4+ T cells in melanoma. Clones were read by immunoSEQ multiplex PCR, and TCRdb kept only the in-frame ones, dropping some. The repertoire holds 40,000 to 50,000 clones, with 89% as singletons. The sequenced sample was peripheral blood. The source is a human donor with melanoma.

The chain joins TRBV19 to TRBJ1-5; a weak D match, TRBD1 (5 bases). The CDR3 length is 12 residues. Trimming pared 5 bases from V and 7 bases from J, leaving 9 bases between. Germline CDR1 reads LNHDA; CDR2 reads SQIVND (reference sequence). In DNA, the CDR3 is TGTGCCAGTAGTGAGGGGTTACAGCCCCAGCATTTT. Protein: CASSEGLQPQHF.

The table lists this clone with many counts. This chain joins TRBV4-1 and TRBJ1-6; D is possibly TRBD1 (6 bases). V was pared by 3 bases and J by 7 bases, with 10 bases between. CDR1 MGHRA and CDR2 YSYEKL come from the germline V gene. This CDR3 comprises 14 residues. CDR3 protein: CASSHRTENSPLHF. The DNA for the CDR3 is TGCGCCAGCAGCCACCGGACAGAGAATTCACCCCTCCACTTT.

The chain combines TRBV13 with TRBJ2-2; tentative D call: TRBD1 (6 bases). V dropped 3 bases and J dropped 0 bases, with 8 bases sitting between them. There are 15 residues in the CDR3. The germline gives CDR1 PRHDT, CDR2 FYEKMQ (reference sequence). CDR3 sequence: CASSFRTANTGELFF. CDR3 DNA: TGTGCCAGCAGCTTTCGGACAGCGAACACCGGGGAGCTGTTTTTT. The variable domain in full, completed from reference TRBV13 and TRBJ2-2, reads AAGVIQSPRHLIKEKRETATLKCYPIPRHDTVYWYQQGPGQDPQFLISFYEKMQSDKGSIPDRFSAQQFSDYHSELNMSSLELGDSALYFCASSFRTANTGELFFGEGSRLTVL.

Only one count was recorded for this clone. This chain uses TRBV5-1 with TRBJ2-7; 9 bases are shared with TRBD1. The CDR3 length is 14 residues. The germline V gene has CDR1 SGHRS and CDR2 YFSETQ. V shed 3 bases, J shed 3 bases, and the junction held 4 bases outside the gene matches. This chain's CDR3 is CASSWGTGIYEQYF. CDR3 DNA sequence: TGCGCCAGCAGCTGGGGGACAGGGATCTACGAGCAGTACTTC.

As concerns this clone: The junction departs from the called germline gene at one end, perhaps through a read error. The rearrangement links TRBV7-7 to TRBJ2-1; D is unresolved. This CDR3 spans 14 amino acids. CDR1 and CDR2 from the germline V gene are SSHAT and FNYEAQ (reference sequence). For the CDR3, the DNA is TGTGCTAGCAGCTTATCGCTAAACTACAATGAGCAGTTCTTC. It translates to CASSLSLNYNEQFF. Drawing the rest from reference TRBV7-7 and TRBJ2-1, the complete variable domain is GAGVSQSPRYKVTKRGQDVTLRCDPISSHATLYWYQQALGQGPEFLTYFNYEAQPDKSGLPSDRFSAERPEGSISTLTIQRTEQRDSAMYRCASSLSLNYNEQFFGPGTRLTVL.

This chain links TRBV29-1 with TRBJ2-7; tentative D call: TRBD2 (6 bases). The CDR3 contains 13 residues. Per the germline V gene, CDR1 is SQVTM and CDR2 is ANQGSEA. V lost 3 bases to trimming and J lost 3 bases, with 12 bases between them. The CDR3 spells CSVDGGGDYEQYF. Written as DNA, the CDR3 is TGCAGCGTTGATGGTGGAGGGGACTACGAGCAGTACTTC.

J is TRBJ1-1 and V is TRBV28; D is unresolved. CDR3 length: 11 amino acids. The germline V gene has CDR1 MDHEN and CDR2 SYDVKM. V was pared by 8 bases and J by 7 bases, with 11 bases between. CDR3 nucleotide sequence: TGTGCCAGCCATCGCTCGTATGAAGCTTTCTTT. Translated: CASHRSYEAFF.

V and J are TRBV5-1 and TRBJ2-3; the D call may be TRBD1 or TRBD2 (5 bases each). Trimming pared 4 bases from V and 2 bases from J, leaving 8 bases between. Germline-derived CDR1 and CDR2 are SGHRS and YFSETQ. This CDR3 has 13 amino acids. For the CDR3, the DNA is TGCGCCAGCAGCCGAGGGGTCACAGATACGCAGTATTTT. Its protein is CASSRGVTDTQYF.

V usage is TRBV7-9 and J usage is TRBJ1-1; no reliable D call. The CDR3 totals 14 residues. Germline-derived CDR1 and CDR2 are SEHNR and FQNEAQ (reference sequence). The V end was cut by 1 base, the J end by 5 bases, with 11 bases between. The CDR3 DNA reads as TGTGCCAGCAGCTTAGGGACTCTTGGAACTGAAGCTTTCTTT. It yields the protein CASSLGTLGTEAFF.

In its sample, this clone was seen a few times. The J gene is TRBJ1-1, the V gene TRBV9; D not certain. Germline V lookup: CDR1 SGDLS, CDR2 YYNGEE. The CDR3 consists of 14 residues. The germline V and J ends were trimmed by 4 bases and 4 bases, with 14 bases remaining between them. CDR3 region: CASSQAYRGTEAFF. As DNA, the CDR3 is TGTGCCAGCAGCCAAGCTTATCGGGGCACTGAAGCTTTCTTT.

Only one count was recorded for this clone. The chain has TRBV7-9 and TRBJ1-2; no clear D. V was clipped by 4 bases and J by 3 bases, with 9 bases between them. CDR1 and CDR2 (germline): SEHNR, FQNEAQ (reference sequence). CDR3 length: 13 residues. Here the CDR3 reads CASSSGWDYGYTF. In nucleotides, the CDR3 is TGTGCCAGCAGCTCGGGTTGGGACTATGGCTACACCTTC. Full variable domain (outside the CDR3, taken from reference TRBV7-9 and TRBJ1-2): DTGVSQNPRHKITKRGQNVTFRCDPISEHNRLYWYRQTLGQGPEFLTYFQNEAQLEKSRLLSDRFSAERPKGSFSTLEIQRTEQGDSAMYLCASSSGWDYGYTFGSGTRLTVV.

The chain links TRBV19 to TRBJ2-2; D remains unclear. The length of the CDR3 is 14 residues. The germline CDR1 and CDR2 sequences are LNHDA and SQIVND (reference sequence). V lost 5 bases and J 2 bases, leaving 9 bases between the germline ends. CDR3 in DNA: TGTGCCAGTAGTTTGGGTCCAAACACCGGGGAGCTGTTTTTT. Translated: CASSLGPNTGELFF.

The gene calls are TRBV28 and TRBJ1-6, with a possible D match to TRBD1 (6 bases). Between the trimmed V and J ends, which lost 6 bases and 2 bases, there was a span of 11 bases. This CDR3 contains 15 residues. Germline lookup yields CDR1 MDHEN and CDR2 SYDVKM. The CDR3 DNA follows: TGTGCCAGCAGCACGGGACACCCCTATAATTCACCCCTCCACTTT. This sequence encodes CASSTGHPYNSPLHF.

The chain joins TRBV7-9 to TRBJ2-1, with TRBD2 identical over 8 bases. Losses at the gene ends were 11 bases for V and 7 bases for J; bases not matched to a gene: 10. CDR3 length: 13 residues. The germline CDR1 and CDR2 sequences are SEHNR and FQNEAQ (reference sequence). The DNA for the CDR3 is TGTGCCGGTGATTCGGGGGGGTGGAATGAGCAGTTCTTC. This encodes CAGDSGGWNEQFF. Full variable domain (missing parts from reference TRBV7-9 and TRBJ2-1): DTGVSQNPRHKITKRGQNVTFRCDPISEHNRLYWYRQTLGQGPEFLTYFQNEAQLEKSRLLSDRFSAERPKGSFSTLEIQRTEQGDSAMYLCAGDSGGWNEQFFGPGTRLTVL.

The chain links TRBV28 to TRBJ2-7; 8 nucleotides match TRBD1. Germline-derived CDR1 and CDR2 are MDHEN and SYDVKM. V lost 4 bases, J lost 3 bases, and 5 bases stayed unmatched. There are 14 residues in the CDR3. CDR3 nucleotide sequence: TGTGCCAGCAGTTCGGGACAGGCGAACTACGAGCAGTACTTC. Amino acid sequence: CASSSGQANYEQYF.

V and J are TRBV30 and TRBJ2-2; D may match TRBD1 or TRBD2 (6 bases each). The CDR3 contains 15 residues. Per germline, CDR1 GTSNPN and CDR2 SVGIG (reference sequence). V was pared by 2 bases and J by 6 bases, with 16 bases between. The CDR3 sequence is CAWSPLYRDSGELFF. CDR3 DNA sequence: TGTGCCTGGAGTCCTTTATACAGGGACTCCGGGGAGCTGTTTTTT.

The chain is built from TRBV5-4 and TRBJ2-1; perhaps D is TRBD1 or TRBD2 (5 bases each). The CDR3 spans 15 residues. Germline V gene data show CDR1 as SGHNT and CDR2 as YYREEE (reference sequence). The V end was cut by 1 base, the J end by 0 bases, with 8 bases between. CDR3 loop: CASSLRGASYNEQFF. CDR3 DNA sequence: TGTGCCAGCAGCTTGAGAGGGGCCTCCTACAATGAGCAGTTCTTC. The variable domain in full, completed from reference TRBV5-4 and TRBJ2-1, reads ETGVTQSPTHLIKTRGQQVTLRCSSQSGHNTVSWYQQALGQGPQFIFQYYREEENGRGNFPPRFSGLQFPNYSSELNVNALELDDSALYLCASSLRGASYNEQFFGPGTRLTVL.

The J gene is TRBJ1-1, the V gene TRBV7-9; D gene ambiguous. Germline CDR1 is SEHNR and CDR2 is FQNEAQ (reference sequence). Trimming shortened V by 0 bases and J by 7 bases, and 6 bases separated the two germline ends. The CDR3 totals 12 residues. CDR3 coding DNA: TGTGCCAGCAGCTTAGCGTCTCTTGAAGCTTTCTTT. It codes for CASSLASLEAFF.

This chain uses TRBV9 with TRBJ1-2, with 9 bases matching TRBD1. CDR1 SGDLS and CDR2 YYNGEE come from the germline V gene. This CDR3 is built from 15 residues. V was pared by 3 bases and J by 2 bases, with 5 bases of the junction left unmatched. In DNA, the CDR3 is TGTGCCAGCAGCGCCCCCGGGACAGGGAACTATGGCTACACCTTC. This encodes CASSAPGTGNYGYTF.

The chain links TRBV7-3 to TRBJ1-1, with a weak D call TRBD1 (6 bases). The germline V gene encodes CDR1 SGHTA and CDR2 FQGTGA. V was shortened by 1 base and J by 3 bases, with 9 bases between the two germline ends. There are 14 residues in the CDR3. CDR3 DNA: TGTGCCAGCAGCTTAAACAGGGATGACACTGAAGCTTTCTTT. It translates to CASSLNRDDTEAFF.

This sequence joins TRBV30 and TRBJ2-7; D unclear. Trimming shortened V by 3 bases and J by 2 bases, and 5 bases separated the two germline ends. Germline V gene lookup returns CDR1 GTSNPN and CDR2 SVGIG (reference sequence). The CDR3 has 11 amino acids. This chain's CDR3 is CAWRVAYEQYF. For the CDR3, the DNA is TGTGCCTGGAGAGTGGCCTACGAGCAGTACTTC. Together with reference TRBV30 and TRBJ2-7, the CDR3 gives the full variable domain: SQTIHQWPATLVQPVGSPLSLECTVEGTSNPNLYWYRQAAGRGLQLLFYSVGIGQISSEVPQNLSASRPQDRQFILSSKKLLLSDSGFYLCAWRVAYEQYFGPGTRLTVT.